Included here is one T cell receptor beta chain sequence, with context. The data were obtained in a study of technical replicates of blood from a handful of donors. V lost 0 bases and J lost 8; bases outside the gene matches: 9. Germline CDR1 is SGHTA and CDR2 is FQGNSA. The CDR3 contains 17 residues. Using immunoSEQ multiplex PCR, the repertoire was profiled, and TCRdb retains in-frame clones only, with some absent. The repertoire has more than 65,000 clones, approximately 94% of them found once; the top ten carry 0.25%. The chain couples TRBV7-2 to TRBJ2-1; 11 nucleotides match TRBD2. The sequence was collected from a human donor in good health. Sample: T cells isolated from PBMCs. The CDR3 here is CASSLAERLAGRHEQFF. As DNA, the CDR3 is TGTGCCAGCAGCTTAGCGGAGAGACTAGCGGGAAGGCATGAGCAGTTCTTC.